This TCR beta chain derives from a study of coeliac disease (dated by TCRdb to between 2021 and 2023). Broadly, across the study: Each coeliac patient was placed into one of three groups: newly diagnosed active disease, refractory coeliac disease type I, or disease controlled by a gluten-free diet. High-resolution HLA typing was unavailable, so biased TRBV7-2 usage was queried as a proof of principle. Next-generation sequencing of rearranged TRB and TRG CDR3 regions was applied to small intestinal lymphocyte fractions from coeliac and non-coeliac patients. The goal was to describe the TR repertoires of small intestinal T cells in active coeliac disease, in refractory type I coeliac disease, and in coeliac disease treated with a gluten-free diet. The full study included around 30 patients: roughly 22 with serologically confirmed coeliac disease and 8 controls with non-small intestinal disorders. TRB sequencing worked for samples from 26 to 35 subjects, and these included 20 to 25 paired bulk unsorted intraepithelial and lamina propria cell samples.

Cells were frozen in aliquots of 400,000 to 500,000 in DMSO/FBS in liquid nitrogen, and a single aliquot from each fraction was used for sequencing. Endoscopy and small intestinal biopsy were performed in all 30 patients in the study. Once intraepithelial cells had been isolated, the leftover biopsy tissue was digested with collagenase to release lamina propria cells. Genomic DNA was extracted from frozen unsorted cell fractions with the Qiagen DNeasy blood extraction kit. Regarding this clone: It has no known antigen specificity. No base quality information exists; no much larger clone differs at one position.

Library creation used the immunoSEQ multiplex PCR assay. The TR loci underwent multiplexed PCR amplification, with J gene segments targeted by reverse primers and V gene segments targeted by forward primers. The amplified CDR3 regions were sequenced using the Illumina HiSeq System. The study's processing was this. Closely related reads were merged by a nearest-neighbour algorithm to remove PCR and sequencing errors and to collapse the data into unique sequences. Two measures summarised the repertoires: clonality, and T cell density, defined as TR molecules per amount of genomic DNA input. CDR3 amino acid sequences present in at least 80% of unsorted samples were defined as public TRs and were then tested for differential abundance between coeliac and control samples. Each lamina propria sample was queried against a list of approximately 220 published gliadin-specific TRB sequences. Differences in clonality and density between disease groups were tested by Kruskal-Wallis tests, followed by Dunn post-tests. TCRdb took over this immuneACCESS table, retaining in-frame rearrangements with V and J assigned. Such tables are incomplete; in checked studies, under half of the missing clones stem from an unresolved V gene, and the remainder is unexplained. V, J and clone size were drawn from that table, and D and trimming were deduced from the DNA. The table for this sample lists some 2,500 clones; roughly 66% of them were counted only once. Around 15% of the sample is held by the ten biggest clonotypes.

Via the germline V gene, CDR1 is SGHVS and CDR2 FQNEAQ. The germline ends are 15 bases apart after V is trimmed by 2 bases and J by 7 bases. Inclusive of the bounding cysteine and phenylalanine, the CDR3 is 15 residues long. Of the read, only the CDR3 DNA is kept; its 45 bases are in frame from base 1. General conclusions and limits of the study: Lower clonality than in controls was observed in the TRB and TRG repertoires of active coeliac intraepithelial and lamina propria samples, suggesting that diverse T cells were recruited. In the authors' view, the approach was unsuitable for unbiased detection of gliadin-specific T cells, since gliadin-specific T cells are scarce and rarely shared between patients. TRB repertoires were mostly private, with most amino acid sequences found in only one sample, and V-gene usage showed no significant difference between disease groups. Cross-contamination between compartments was possible, because separating intraepithelial cells from lamina propria cells did not produce high-purity fractions. Published gliadin-specific TRB sequences appeared in about 55% of the 18 coeliac lamina propria samples but only 1 of 6 controls.

The sequenced sample was lamina propria lymphocytes from the gut. The cell subset or site label for this specimen denotes: lamina propria cell (LPC) fraction of small intestinal biopsy. This TCR was sampled from a woman aged 65 to 85 with celiac disease on a gluten-free diet. The chain joins TRBV7-8 to TRBJ2-1; the best D guess is TRBD1, with 5 bases matching. The nucleotide sequence is given as TGTGCCAGCAGCTTATTTGCAGGGTCCGGTAATGAGCAGTTCTTC. Translation gives CASSLFAGSGNEQFF. The variable domain in full, with residues beyond the CDR3 obtained from the reference TRBV7-8 and TRBJ2-1 genes, is GAGVSQSPRYKVAKRGQDVALRCDPISGHVSLFWYQQALGQGPEFLTYFQNEAQLDKSGLPSDRFFAERPEGSVSTLKIQRTQQEDSAVYLCASSLFAGSGNEQFFGPGTRLTVL.